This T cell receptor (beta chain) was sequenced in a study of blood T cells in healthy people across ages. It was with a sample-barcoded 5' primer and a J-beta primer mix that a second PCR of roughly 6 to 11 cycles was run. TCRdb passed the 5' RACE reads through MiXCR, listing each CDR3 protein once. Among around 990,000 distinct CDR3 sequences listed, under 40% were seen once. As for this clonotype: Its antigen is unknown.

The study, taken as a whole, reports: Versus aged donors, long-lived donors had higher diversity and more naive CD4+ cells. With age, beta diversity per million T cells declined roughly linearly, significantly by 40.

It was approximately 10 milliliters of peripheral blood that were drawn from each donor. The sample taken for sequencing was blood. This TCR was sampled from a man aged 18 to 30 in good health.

CDR3 protein: CAVPETIGVNEQFF. The CDR3 DNA reads TGTGCCGTCCCGGAAACTATAGGGGTGAATGAGCAGTTCTTC. The chain is built from TRBV6-1 and TRBJ2-1, with D maybe TRBD1 (5 bases). The CDR3 contains 14 residues. V lost 11 bases and J 7 bases, leaving 21 bases between the germline ends. Germline V gives CDR1 MNHNS, CDR2 SASEGT.